This TCR beta chain was captured by sequencing in a study of blood T cell repertoires in COVID-19. About the study: Some COVID-19 samples were acute and others convalescent; all came from the United States, Italy and Spain.

In the authors' workflow: From reference gene primer amplification, estimates of nucleated cell counts were derived. Here immunoSEQ multiplex PCR was the method, and the copy in TCRdb shows in-frame clones only, minus some. That table gives V, J and clone size, and the DNA gave D and trimming. The sample includes about 39,000 clones, about 85% of them seen just once. CDR1 SGDLS and CDR2 YYNGEE come from the germline V gene. There are 16 residues in the CDR3. V lost 4 bases and J lost 3, with 19 bases in between. Sequencing input: peripheral blood. The chain couples TRBV9 to TRBJ1-2; D remains ambiguous. This TCR came from a man aged 60-69 years with acute or convalescent COVID-19. CDR3 residues: CASSFRLRGVDYGYTF. The CDR3 DNA reads as TGTGCCAGCAGCTTCCGCCTTCGAGGAGTGGACTATGGCTACACCTTC.